A single sample is the source of the 7 T cell receptor beta chains below, sequenced in a study of breast tumors, draining lymph nodes, adjacent tissues. The lymph nodes were axillary draining lymph nodes from breast cancer patients. TCRdb called the multiplex PCR reads again in MiXCR, with one record for every CDR3 protein. The sample holds 100,000 to 150,000 distinct CDR3 sequences, 20% to 25% seen once. The sequencing sample was made of axillary lymph node tissue. These receptors came from a female donor with breast cancer. Some clones in this sample may be carry-over from other donors' samples.

A single count supports this clonotype. A much larger clone differs by one base, so this may be a read error. This chain connects TRBV30 to TRBJ1-2, with a possible D match to TRBD1 (5 bases). Germline lookup yields CDR1 GTSNPN and CDR2 SVGIG (reference sequence). The CDR3 is made up of 13 amino acids. CDR3 region: CATSGTEGYGYAF. CDR3 bases: TGTGCCACCTCCGGGACTGAGGGCTATGGCTACGCCTTC.

Concerning this clonotype itself: This sequence may be a read error, since a much larger clone differs from it by one base. This chain connects TRBV6-5 to TRBJ2-7; 8 bases align to TRBD2. Germline CDR1 MNHEY, CDR2 SVGAGI. The V segment lost 5 bases and the J segment 4 bases; nucleotides outside the gene matches: 7. The CDR3 covers 14 residues. Here the CDR3 reads CASSKAGVPYEQYF. The CDR3 coding sequence is TGTGCCAGCAGTAAAGCGGGAGTACCGTACGAGCAGTACTTC.

This clonotype was seen many times. The chain employs TRBV24-1 and TRBJ2-5; no clear D gene. With 4 bases removed from V and 2 bases from J, the gap between germline ends came to 7 bases. Germline V lookup: CDR1 KGHDR, CDR2 SFDVKD. The CDR3 has 13 amino acids. The CDR3 DNA sequence: TGTGCCACCAGTGAAACCCCTCAAGAGACCCAGTACTTC. Its protein is CATSETPQETQYF.

This clonotype was recorded a few times. A read error is possible here, since a much larger clone lies one base away. The chain is built from TRBV6-6 and TRBJ2-7, with D unclear. CDR1 and CDR2 from the germline V gene are MNHNY and SVGAGI (reference sequence). This CDR3 contains 11 residues. Trimming took 6 bases from V and 5 from J, leaving 8 bases between them. The CDR3 loop reads CASSSVDEQYF. The CDR3, as DNA: TGTGCCAGCAGCAGTGTCGACGAGCAGTACTTC.

Concerning this clonotype: This could be a read error, since a much larger clone is one nucleotide away. The chain joins TRBV3-1 to TRBJ2-5, with 8 nucleotides matching TRBD1. The CDR3 consists of 14 residues. Germline lookup yields CDR1 LGHDT and CDR2 YNNKEL (reference sequence). Here the CDR3 reads CASSQGGQGETQHF. The CDR3, as DNA: TGTGCCAGCAGCCAAGGCGGACAGGGTGAGACCCAGCACTTC.

This clonotype was recorded many times. The J gene is TRBJ2-1, the V gene TRBV9; D tentatively fits TRBD1 or TRBD2 (6 bases each). Germline assignment: CDR1 SGDLS and CDR2 YYNGEE. This CDR3 region has 17 residues. Trimming stripped 0 bases from V and 5 bases from J, with 18 bases between. CDR3 sequence reads: CASSVGRGTVPNNEQFF. CDR3 in DNA: TGTGCCAGCAGCGTAGGGAGGGGGACGGTGCCTAACAATGAGCAGTTCTTC.

About this clonotype: With a much larger clone just one base away, this may be a read error. The chain uses TRBV13 and TRBJ2-3; 8 nucleotides agree with TRBD2. The CDR3 runs to 14 residues. Germline V CDR1 and CDR2: PRHDT, FYEKMQ (reference sequence). CDR3 amino acids: CASSQAGVTGTQYF. The CDR3 DNA is TGTGCCAGCAGCCAAGCGGGAGTTACAGGTACGCAGTATTTT. Filled out from reference TRBV13 and TRBJ2-3, the complete variable domain reads AAGVIQSPRHLIKEKRETATLKCYPIPRHDTVYWYQQGPGQDPQFLISFYEKMQSDKGSIPDRFSAQQFSDYHSELNMSSLELGDSALYFCASSQAGVTGTQYFGPGTRLTVL.